The source of this TCR beta chain is a study of blood T cells in healthy people across ages (dated by TCRdb to 2015 to 2017). Broadly, across the study: In model experiments, template switching captured roughly one uniquely barcoded TCR beta cDNA molecule for every two T cells. The study measured age-related changes in TCR beta repertoire diversity using deep sequencing normalized with unique cDNA molecular identifiers. Four age groups were formed from the donors: young (average approximately 15 years), middle-aged (around 37), aged (approximately 60) and long-lived (approximately 78). To avoid experimental bias, donors of different ages were distributed randomly across sequencing lanes. Two additional independent replicas of 1 million unique cDNA reads from the same blood draw were analyzed for two donors (one aged 18 to 29 and one aged 80 or older).

Library preparation employed 5' RACE. The sequencing machine was an Illumina HiSeq 2500. A second PCR of about 6 to 12 cycles was run with a J-beta primer mix and a sample-barcoded 5' primer. A template-switch 5' adaptor carrying 12 random nucleotides introduced a unique molecular identifier onto each TCR beta cDNA molecule. Each sample yielded at least 3 million CDR3-containing paired-end reads. The Mint cDNA synthesis kit, primed by a TRBC-specific oligonucleotide, was used to synthesize first-strand cDNA from all RNA. All cDNA was treated with uracil-DNA glycosylase and then went through a first 18-cycle PCR with the universal primers M1SS and BC2_uni_R. Processing in the source paper ran as follows. For normalization, 1 million high-quality reads, each with a distinct molecular identifier, were randomly selected from each sample. Instead of being binned into consensus sequences, reads that shared molecular identifiers were thrown out. CDR3 identification, clonotype clustering and error correction used MiTCR with a Q25 quality threshold and the strictest error-elimination algorithm. Lower-bound total TCR beta diversity was estimated with a nonparametric unseen species model using Euler transformation. TCRdb itself trimmed the public reads at Q25 with fastp, ran MiXCR and retained productive beta chains. Every distinct CDR3 protein forms one entry, paired with its most common genes and DNA. Clone size and V and J calls follow TCRdb, not the original study. This sample is represented by some 700,000 distinct CDR3 sequences; 22% of them were singletons. Of the sample, 20% to 25% falls within the top ten clones.

Points on this clonotype: Its antigen is still unknown. There are no base qualities to consult, and no much larger clone falls within one base.

Donors were 39 systemically healthy Caucasian individuals from Russia aged roughly 6 to 95 years. Each donor gave approximately 10 milliliters of peripheral blood, collected into EDTA-treated Vacutainer tubes. Ficoll-Paque density-gradient centrifugation was used to isolate PBMCs, with at least 7 million obtained per sample. Trizol reagent was used to extract total RNA from the PBMCs, yielding at least 6 micrograms per sample. For every donor, flow cytometry on a PBMC aliquot measured the percentage of naive CD45RAhigh/CD27high T cells. Including the terminal cysteine and phenylalanine, the CDR3 comprises 14 residues. CDR3 DNA is the only sequence kept; it has 42 bases, read in frame from the first base. Trimming removed 1 base from V and 8 bases from J, leaving 14 bases between the germline ends. Taken from the germline V gene, the CDR1 and CDR2 loops are MGHDK and SYGVNS. Points the paper makes about the study in general: Compared with the aged group, the long-lived group had more naive CD4+ T cells, fewer expanded clones and increased TCR diversity, suggesting age selection. Estimates of total diversity based on one million sequenced T cells were regarded as lower bounds and as underestimates. Observed TCR beta diversity per million T cells fell roughly linearly with age, and a significant reduction was already apparent by age about 43. Donor CMV infection status was unknown, potentially confounding age-related changes in expanded clonotypes. Because profiling used bulk unsorted PBMCs, naive and antigen-experienced compartments could not be compared conclusively. Observed TCR beta diversity correlated strongly with the percentage of naive T cells measured by flow cytometry.

Specimen: blood. The source is a man aged 65-85 years in good health. This chain is built from TRBV25-1 and TRBJ1-2, and TRBD1 may be the D gene, going by 5 matching bases. The CDR3 sequence is CASSESMQGRGYTF. The nucleotide sequence reads as follows: TGTGCCAGCAGTGAATCCATGCAGGGACGGGGCTACACCTTC.